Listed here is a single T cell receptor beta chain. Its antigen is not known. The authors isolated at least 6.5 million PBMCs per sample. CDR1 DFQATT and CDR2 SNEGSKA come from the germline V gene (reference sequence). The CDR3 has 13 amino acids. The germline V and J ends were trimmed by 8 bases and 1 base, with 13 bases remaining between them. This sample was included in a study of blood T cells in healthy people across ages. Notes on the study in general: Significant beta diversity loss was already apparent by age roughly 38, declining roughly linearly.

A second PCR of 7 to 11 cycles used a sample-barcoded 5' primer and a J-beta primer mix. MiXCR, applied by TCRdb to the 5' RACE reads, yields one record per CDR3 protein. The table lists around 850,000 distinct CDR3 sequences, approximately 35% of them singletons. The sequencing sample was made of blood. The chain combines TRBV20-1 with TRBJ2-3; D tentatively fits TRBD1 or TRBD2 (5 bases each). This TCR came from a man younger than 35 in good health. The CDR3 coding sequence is TGCAGTCCCTCCGGGGCGCGCACAGATACGCAGTATTTT. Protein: CSPSGARTDTQYF.